These T cell receptor beta chains were read from a single sample in a study of blood T cell repertoires in COVID-19. Method: immunoSEQ multiplex PCR; TCRdb's copy keeps in-frame clones and lacks some. The sample carries roughly 400,000 clones, roughly 89% recorded once. Sequencing was done on a sample of PBMCs or T cells enriched from blood (not recorded which). The receptors derive from a woman aged 50 to 65 who had recovered from COVID-19. Both conserved end residues are part of each CDR3. Each record gives: D gene, J gene, clone size, V gene, CDR3 protein, CDR3 DNA. D genes are given only for firm matches. Clone size, where shown, is once, few, many, or a class for clones that have expanded.

d_call: -; j_call: TRBJ1-1; clone_size: -; v_call: TRBV9; cdr3_aa: CASSVGGRKDTEAFF; cdr3_nt: TGTGCCAGCAGCGTAGGGGGGAGGAAGGACACTGAAGCTTTCTTT
d_call: -; j_call: TRBJ1-5; clone_size: -; v_call: TRBV19; cdr3_aa: CASGRDYRNQPQHF; cdr3_nt: TGTGCCAGTGGGAGGGATTATCGCAATCAGCCCCAGCATTTT
d_call: TRBD1; j_call: TRBJ1-4; clone_size: -; v_call: TRBV9; cdr3_aa: CASSTRTGFGEKLFF; cdr3_nt: TGTGCCAGCAGCACCCGGACAGGGTTCGGCGAAAAACTGTTTTTT
d_call: -; j_call: TRBJ1-1; clone_size: -; v_call: TRBV15; cdr3_aa: CATSTGPTEAFF; cdr3_nt: TGTGCCACCAGCACTGGGCCCACTGAAGCTTTCTTT
d_call: -; j_call: TRBJ2-7; clone_size: once; v_call: TRBV21-1; cdr3_aa: CATKDSYEQYF; cdr3_nt: TGTGCCACCAAGGACAGCTACGAGCAGTACTTC
d_call: TRBD1; j_call: TRBJ2-5; clone_size: -; v_call: TRBV24-1; cdr3_aa: CATSDPPTRTGAGTQYF; cdr3_nt: TGTGCCACCAGTGATCCTCCTACTCGGACAGGGGCCGGGACCCAGTACTTC
d_call: TRBD1; j_call: TRBJ2-5; clone_size: few; v_call: TRBV18; cdr3_aa: CATTSGTGRETQYF; cdr3_nt: TGTGCCACTACCTCCGGGACAGGGAGAGAGACCCAGTACTTC
d_call: -; j_call: TRBJ1-5; clone_size: -; v_call: TRBV4-3; cdr3_aa: CASSQGQGGQPQHF; cdr3_nt: TGCGCCAGCAGCCAAGGGCAGGGAGGACAGCCCCAGCATTTT
d_call: TRBD2; j_call: TRBJ2-7; clone_size: once; v_call: TRBV7-9; cdr3_aa: CASSLDIGQGGDEQYF; cdr3_nt: TGTGCCAGCAGCTTAGATATTGGGCAGGGAGGGGACGAGCAGTACTTC
d_call: TRBD2; j_call: TRBJ2-2; clone_size: -; v_call: TRBV3-1/TRBV3-2; cdr3_aa: CASSPRAGGKSGELFF; cdr3_nt: TGTGCCAGCAGCCCAAGAGCGGGGGGAAAGTCCGGGGAGCTGTTTTTT
d_call: -; j_call: TRBJ1-1; clone_size: -; v_call: TRBV16; cdr3_aa: CASSQSRRGRTEAFF; cdr3_nt: TGTGCCAGCAGCCAATCCCGCAGGGGAAGGACTGAAGCTTTCTTT
d_call: TRBD1; j_call: TRBJ1-5; clone_size: -; v_call: TRBV6-2/TRBV6-3; cdr3_aa: CASSRSAGTGGEPQHF; cdr3_nt: TGTGCCAGCAGCCGCTCCGCGGGGACAGGGGGTGAGCCCCAGCATTTT
d_call: -; j_call: TRBJ1-2; clone_size: once; v_call: TRBV6-5; cdr3_aa: CASSYSSGVPPFF; cdr3_nt: TGTGCCAGCAGTTACTCGAGCGGGGTTCCCCCTTTCTTC
d_call: TRBD1; j_call: TRBJ2-5; clone_size: -; v_call: TRBV4-3; cdr3_aa: CASSQNMAGGETQYF; cdr3_nt: TGCGCCAGCAGCCAAAACATGGCAGGGGGAGAGACCCAGTACTTC